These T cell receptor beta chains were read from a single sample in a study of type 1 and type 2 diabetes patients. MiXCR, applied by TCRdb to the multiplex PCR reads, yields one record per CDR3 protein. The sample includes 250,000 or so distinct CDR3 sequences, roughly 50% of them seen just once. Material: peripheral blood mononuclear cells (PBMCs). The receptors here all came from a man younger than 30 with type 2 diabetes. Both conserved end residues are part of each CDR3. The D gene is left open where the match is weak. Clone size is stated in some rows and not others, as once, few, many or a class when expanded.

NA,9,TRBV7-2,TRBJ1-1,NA,TGTGCCAGCAGCTTGGGAGCTTTCTTT,CASSLGAFF
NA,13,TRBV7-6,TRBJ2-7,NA,TGTGCCAGCAGCGGGGCACAACACTACGAGCAGTACTTC,CASSGAQHYEQYF
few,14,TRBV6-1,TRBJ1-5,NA,TGTGCCAGCAGTGGAGGCGGCAGCAATCAGCCCCAGCATTTT,CASSGGGSNQPQHF
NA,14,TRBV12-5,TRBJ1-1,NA,TGTGCTAGTGGTTTGTCCGGGGGGGGAACTGAAGCTTTCTTT,CASGLSGGGTEAFF
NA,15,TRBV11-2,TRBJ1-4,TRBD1,TGTGCCAGCAGCCTGAGACAGGGAGTGAATGAAAAACTGTTTTTT,CASSLRQGVNEKLFF
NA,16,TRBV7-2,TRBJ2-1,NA,TGTGCCAGCAGCCGCTCCCCCCTGACGAGCTACAATGAGCAGTTCTTC,CASSRSPLTSYNEQFF
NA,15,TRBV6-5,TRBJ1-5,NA,TGTGCCAGCAGTTACTCTGGGGGAAGCAATCAGCCCCAGCATTTT,CASSYSGGSNQPQHF
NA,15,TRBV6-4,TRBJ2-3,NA,TGTGCCAGCAGTGATCAGGGTGGGGCCGCAGATACGCAGTATTTT,CASSDQGGAADTQYF
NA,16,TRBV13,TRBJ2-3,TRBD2,TGTGCCAGCAGCGCGGCCCCGGGACTAGCGCTGGATACGCAGTATTTT,CASSAAPGLALDTQYF
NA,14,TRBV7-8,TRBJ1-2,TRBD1,TGTGCCAGCAGCCCCGGACAGGGGGAATATGGCTACACCTTC,CASSPGQGEYGYTF
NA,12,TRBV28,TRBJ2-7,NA,TGTGCCAGCATGGGGGGCAGGTACGAGCAGTACTTC,CASMGGRYEQYF
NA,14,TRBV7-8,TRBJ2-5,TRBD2,TGTGCCAGCAGTGTTTCGGGGGGGGGGGAGACCCAGTACTTC,CASSVSGGGETQYF
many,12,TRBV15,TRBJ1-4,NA,TGTGCCACCAGCAGTGAAACGCACATCTGGTTTTTT,CATSSETHIWFF
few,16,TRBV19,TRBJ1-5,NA,TGTGCCAGTAGTATAGATCTGGCTGTGGGCAATCAGCCCCAGCATTTT,CASSIDLAVGNQPQHF
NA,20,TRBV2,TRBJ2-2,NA,TGTGCCAGCAGGGAGGGTTGGGACAGTGAACCCTCTGGAAACACCGGGGAGCTGTTTTTT,CASREGWDSEPSGNTGELFF
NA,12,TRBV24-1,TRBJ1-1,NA,TGTGCCACCACCAGGCGGAACACTGAAGCTTTCTTT,CATTRRNTEAFF
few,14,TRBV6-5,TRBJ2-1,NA,TGTGCCAGCAGTTACTTTCGTTATTTCAATGAGCAGTTCTTC,CASSYFRYFNEQFF
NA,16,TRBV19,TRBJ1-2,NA,TGTGCCAGTAGTGTAAGCCCCGATGAGGGACGCTATGGCTACACCTTC,CASSVSPDEGRYGYTF
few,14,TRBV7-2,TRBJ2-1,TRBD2,TGTGCCAGCAGCACATACACTAGCGGGAGGGCCATACCCTTC,CASSTYTSGRAIPF
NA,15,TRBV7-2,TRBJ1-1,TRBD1,TGTGCCAGAAGCTTCGGGACAGCCAGGGACACTGAAGCTTTCTTT,CARSFGTARDTEAFF
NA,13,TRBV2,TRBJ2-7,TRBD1,TGTGCCAGCTTACGGACAGGGGGCTACGAGCAGTACTTC,CASLRTGGYEQYF
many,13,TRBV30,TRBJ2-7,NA,TGTGCCTGGACGCGGCTAAGTTCCTACGAGCAGTACTTC,CAWTRLSSYEQYF
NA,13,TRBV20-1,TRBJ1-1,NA,TGCAGTGCCTCCTCCGGGACATTGACTGAAGCTTTCTTT,CSASSGTLTEAFF
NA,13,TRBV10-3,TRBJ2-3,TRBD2,TGTGCCATTGGACTAGCGGGGGTGGATACGCAGTATTTT,CAIGLAGVDTQYF
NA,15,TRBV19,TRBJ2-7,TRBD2,TGTGCCAGTAGTATAGGAGCGGGACTAGACTACGAGCAGTACTTC,CASSIGAGLDYEQYF
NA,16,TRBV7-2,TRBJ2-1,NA,TGTGCCAGCAGCTCGTCGGGGGTTTTAAGGGACAATGAGCAGTTCTTC,CASSSSGVLRDNEQFF
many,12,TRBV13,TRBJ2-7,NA,TGTGCCAGCAGCTTTTCCCTCTACGAGCAGTACTTC,CASSFSLYEQYF
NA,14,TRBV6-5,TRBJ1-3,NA,TGTGCCAGCAGTTACTCCACAGTTGGAAACACCATATATTTT,CASSYSTVGNTIYF
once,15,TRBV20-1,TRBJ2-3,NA,TGCAGTGCTAGTAAATTTGGGGGGCCGGGGTATACGCAGTATTTT,CSASKFGGPGYTQYF
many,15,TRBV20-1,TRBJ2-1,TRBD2,TGCAGTGCACCCCCTCAGCGGGGGGACTACAATGAGCAGTTCTTC,CSAPPQRGDYNEQFF
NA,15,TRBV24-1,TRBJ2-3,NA,TGTGCCACCAGTGATCCAACTCCAGAAACAGATACGCAGTATTTT,CATSDPTPETDTQYF
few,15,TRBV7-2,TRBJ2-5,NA,TGTGCCAGTAGTAATGGGAACGCCCTCCAAGAGACCCAGTACTTC,CASSNGNALQETQYF
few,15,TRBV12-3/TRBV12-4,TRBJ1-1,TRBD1,TGTGCCAGCAGTTCGACAGGGGTAGGGGACACTGAAGCTTTCTTT,CASSSTGVGDTEAFF
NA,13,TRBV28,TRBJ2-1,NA,TGTGCCAGCCAAGGGCTTCCCTACAATGAGCAGTTCTTC,CASQGLPYNEQFF
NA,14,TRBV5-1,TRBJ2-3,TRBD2,TGCGCCAGCAGCCCCGGGAGGAGGACAGATACGCAGTATTTT,CASSPGRRTDTQYF
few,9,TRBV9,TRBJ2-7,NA,TGTGCCAGCAGCGTAGCCCGGTACTTC,CASSVARYF
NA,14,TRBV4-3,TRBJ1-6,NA,TGCGCCAGCAGCCAATACGGGGACGGGGGCCCCCTCCACTTT,CASSQYGDGGPLHF
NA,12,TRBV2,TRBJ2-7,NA,TGTGCCAGCAGCCCCGAGGCCTACGAGCAGTACTTC,CASSPEAYEQYF
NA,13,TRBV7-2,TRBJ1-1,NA,TGTGCCAGCAGCTTATTGACCCGAACCGAAGCTTTCTTT,CASSLLTRTEAFF
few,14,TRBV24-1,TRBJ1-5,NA,TGTGCCGTAGGGGGACTGCAATTCAATCAGCCCCAGCATTTT,CAVGGLQFNQPQHF
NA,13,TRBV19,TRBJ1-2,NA,TGTGCCAGTAGTATAGAGACCCACTATGGCTACACCTTC,CASSIETHYGYTF
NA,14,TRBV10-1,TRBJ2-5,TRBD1,TGCGCCAGCAGCGCCGGGACAGGGAGGGAGACCCAGTACTTC,CASSAGTGRETQYF
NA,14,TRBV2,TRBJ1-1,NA,TGTGCCGGCAGTGACGGTACCAGCGAGCCTGAAGCTTTCTTT,CAGSDGTSEPEAFF
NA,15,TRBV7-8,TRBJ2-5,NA,TGTGCCAGCAGCCCCGGCTTTTGGGCTATGGAGACCCAGTACTTC,CASSPGFWAMETQYF
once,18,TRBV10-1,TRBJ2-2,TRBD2,TGCGCCAGCAGTGAGCGTCCGACTAGCGGGAGGAACACCGGGGAGCTGTTTTTT,CASSERPTSGRNTGELFF
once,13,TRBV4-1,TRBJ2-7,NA,TGCGCCAGCAGCCAAGATTTGTCCCCCCGGCAGTACTTC,CASSQDLSPRQYF
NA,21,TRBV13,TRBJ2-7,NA,NA,CASSFYICSASGQGSSYEQYF
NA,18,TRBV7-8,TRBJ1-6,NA,TGTGCCAGCAGCCGATCCATTAAGGATCGCTCCTATAATTCACCCCTCCACTTT,CASSRSIKDRSYNSPLHF
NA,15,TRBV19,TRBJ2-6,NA,TGTGCCACCCGGCTGACGTCCGCTGGGGCCAACGTCCTGACTTTC,CATRLTSAGANVLTF
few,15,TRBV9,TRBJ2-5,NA,TGTGCCAGCAGCGTATACGGGAACTCCCAAGAGACCCAGTACTTC,CASSVYGNSQETQYF
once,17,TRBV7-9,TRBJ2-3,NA,TGTGCCAGCAGCCCCCGCCGGGGTATAGAGGATGCAGATACGCAGTATTTT,CASSPRRGIEDADTQYF
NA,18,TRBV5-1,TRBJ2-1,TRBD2,TGCGCCAGCAGCCTGACTAGCGGGGGACAGAGCTCCTACAATGAGCAGTTCTTC,CASSLTSGGQSSYNEQFF
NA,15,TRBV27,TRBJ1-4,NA,TGTGCCAGCAGTCCCCTGGTAGGGGCGGATGAAAAACTGTTTTTT,CASSPLVGADEKLFF
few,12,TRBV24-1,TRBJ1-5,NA,TGTGCCACCAGTGATTCCGCAAGGACCCAGCATTTT,CATSDSARTQHF
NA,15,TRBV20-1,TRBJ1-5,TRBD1,TGCAGTGCTAGAGTTGGACAGGTGGGGAATCAGCCCCAGCATTTT,CSARVGQVGNQPQHF
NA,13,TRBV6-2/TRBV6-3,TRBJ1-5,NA,TGTGCCAGCAGGTTAGGTAGCAATCAGCCCCAGCATTTT,CASRLGSNQPQHF
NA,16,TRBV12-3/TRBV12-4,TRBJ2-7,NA,TGTGCCAGCAGTTTAACAGGCGCCGCGAGGGGCTACGAGCAGTACTTC,CASSLTGAARGYEQYF